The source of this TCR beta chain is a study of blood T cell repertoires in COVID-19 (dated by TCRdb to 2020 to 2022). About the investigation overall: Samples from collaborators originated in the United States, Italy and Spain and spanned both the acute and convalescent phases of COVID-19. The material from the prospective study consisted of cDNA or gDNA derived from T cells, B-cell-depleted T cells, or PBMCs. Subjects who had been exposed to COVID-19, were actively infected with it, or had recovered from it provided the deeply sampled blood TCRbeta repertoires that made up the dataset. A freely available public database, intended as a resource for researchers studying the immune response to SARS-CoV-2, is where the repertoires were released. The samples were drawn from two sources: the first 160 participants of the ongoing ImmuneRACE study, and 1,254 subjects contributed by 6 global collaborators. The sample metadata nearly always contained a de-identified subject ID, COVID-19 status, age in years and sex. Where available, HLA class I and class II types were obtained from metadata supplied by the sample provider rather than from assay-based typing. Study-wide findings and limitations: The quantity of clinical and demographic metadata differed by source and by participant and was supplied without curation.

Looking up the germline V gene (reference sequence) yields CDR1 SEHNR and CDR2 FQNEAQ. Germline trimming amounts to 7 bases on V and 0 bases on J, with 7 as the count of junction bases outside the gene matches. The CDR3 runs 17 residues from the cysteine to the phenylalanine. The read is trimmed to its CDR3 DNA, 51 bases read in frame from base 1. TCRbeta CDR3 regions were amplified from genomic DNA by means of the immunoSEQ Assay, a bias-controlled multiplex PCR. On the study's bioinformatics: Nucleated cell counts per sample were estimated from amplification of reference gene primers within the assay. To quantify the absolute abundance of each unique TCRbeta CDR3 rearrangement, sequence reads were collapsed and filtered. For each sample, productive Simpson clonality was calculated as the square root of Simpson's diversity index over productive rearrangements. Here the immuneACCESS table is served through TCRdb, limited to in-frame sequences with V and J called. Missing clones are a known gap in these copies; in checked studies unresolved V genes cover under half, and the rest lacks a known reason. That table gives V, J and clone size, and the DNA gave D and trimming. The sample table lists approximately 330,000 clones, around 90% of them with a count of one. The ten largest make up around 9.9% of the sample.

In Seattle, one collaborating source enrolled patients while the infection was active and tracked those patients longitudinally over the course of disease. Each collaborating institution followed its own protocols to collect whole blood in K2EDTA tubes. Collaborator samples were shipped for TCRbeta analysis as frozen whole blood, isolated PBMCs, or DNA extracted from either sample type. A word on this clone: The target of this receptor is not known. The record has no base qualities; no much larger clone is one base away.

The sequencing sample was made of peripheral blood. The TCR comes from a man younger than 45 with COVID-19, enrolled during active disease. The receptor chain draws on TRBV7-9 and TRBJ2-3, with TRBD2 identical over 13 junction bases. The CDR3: CASIPGLAGASTDTQYF. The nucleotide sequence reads TGTGCCAGCATCCCCGGACTAGCGGGGGCCAGCACAGATACGCAGTATTTT. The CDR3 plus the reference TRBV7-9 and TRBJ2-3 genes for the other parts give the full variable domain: DTGVSQNPRHKITKRGQNVTFRCDPISEHNRLYWYRQTLGQGPEFLTYFQNEAQLEKSRLLSDRFSAERPKGSFSTLEIQRTEQGDSAMYLCASIPGLAGASTDTQYFGPGTRLTVL.